The clone carrying this T cell receptor beta chain was counted only a few times. Its antigen is not identified. Germline CDR1 reads SNHLY; CDR2 reads FYNNEI. The CDR3 length is 18 residues. V was clipped by 6 bases and J by 1 base; unmatched bases: 12. This specimen comes from a study of PD-1 blockade in classical Hodgkin lymphoma. Whole-study context: Administration of nivolumab to patients was at 3 mg/kg intravenously every 2 weeks.

General study results and limits: TCR diversity in CD4+, not CD8+, cells rose significantly by C4D1.

Every patient relapsed after autologous stem cell transplantation, and brentuximab vedotin exposure varied. Using immunoSEQ multiplex PCR, the repertoire was profiled, and TCRdb retains in-frame clones only, with some absent. This sample has 45,000 or so clones, with about three quarters found just once. The chain couples TRBV2 to TRBJ2-3; 11 bases line up with TRBD2. The material sequenced was peripheral blood mononuclear cells (PBMCs), taken at baseline. The clonotype comes from a human donor with classical Hodgkin lymphoma. The CDR3 protein is CASSLMASGRTGTDTQYF. For the CDR3, the DNA is TGTGCCAGCAGCCTGATGGCTAGCGGGAGGACGGGCACAGATACGCAGTATTTT.